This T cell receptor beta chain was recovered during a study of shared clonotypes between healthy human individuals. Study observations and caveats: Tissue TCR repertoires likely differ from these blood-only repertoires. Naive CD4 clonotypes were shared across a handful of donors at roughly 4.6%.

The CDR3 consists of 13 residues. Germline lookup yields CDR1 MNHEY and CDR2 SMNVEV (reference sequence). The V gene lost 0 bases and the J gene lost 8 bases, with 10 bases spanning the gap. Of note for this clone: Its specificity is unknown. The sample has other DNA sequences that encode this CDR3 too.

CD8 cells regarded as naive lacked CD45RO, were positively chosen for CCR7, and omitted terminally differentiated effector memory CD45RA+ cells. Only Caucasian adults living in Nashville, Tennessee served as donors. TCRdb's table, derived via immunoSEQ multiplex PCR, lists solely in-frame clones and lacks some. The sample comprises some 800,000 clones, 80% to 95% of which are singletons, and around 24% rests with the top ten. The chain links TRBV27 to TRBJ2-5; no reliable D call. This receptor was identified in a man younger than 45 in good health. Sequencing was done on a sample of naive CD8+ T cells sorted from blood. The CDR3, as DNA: TGTGCCAGCAGTTTATCCCCGGTGGGTACCCAGTACTTC. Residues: CASSLSPVGTQYF.